These T cell receptor beta chains were read from a single sample in a study of spatial heterogeneity in lung cancer. TCRdb recomputed calls from the 5' RACE reads with MiXCR, one row per CDR3 protein. Altogether 60,000 to 90,000 distinct CDR3 sequences are present, about 8% being singletons, with the ten largest covering 6.5% to 8.5%. Material: PBMCs, obtained at surgery. Receptors originate from a male donor with early-stage non-small cell lung cancer. Both conserved end residues are trimmed from each CDR3.

J: TRBJ1-2
V: TRBV5-1
CDR3: ASSPGTADGYT

J: TRBJ1-2
V: TRBV7-9
CDR3: ASSPVDTNYGYT

J: TRBJ2-2
V: TRBV20-1
CDR3: SASFAGELF

J: TRBJ2-7
V: TRBV6-2/TRBV6-3
CDR3: ASSFGTPYEQY

J: TRBJ2-5
V: TRBV10-3
CDR3: AISAASGRETQY

J: TRBJ2-5
V: TRBV20-1
CDR3: SARAGGETQY

J: TRBJ2-5
V: TRBV7-9
CDR3: ASSLDAGGPETQY

J: TRBJ1-5
V: TRBV20-1
CDR3: SAERQGPGQPQH

J: TRBJ2-1
V: TRBV10-3
CDR3: AISEWGTGADEQF

J: TRBJ2-2
V: TRBV11-2
CDR3: ASSTGQGIPGELF

J: TRBJ1-1
V: TRBV3-1
CDR3: ASSPLARTTEAF

J: TRBJ2-3
V: TRBV29-1
CDR3: SVRTSGTGTDTQY

J: TRBJ2-1
V: TRBV3-1
CDR3: ASSPGVGQF

J: TRBJ2-2
V: TRBV20-1
CDR3: SARTGKAGELF

J: TRBJ1-1
V: TRBV10-3
CDR3: AISGKQGSPEAF